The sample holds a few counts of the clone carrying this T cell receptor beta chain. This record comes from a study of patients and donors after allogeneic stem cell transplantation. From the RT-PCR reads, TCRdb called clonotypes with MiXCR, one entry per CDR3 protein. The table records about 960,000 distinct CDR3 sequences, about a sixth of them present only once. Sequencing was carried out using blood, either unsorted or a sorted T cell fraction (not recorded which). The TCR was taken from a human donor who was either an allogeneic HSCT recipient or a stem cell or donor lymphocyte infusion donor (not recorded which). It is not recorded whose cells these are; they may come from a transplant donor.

CDR3 nucleotide sequence: TGTGCCAGCAGCCGCTCGGTAGCGGGGGGGGGCGAGCAGTACTTC. This sequence encodes CASSRSVAGGGEQYF. The V call is TRBV7-2, the J call TRBJ2-7, with 11 bases identical to TRBD2. The CDR3 sequence is 15 residues long. CDR1 and CDR2 (germline): SGHTA, FQGNSA. V was pared by 5 bases and J by 6 bases, with 9 bases of the junction left unmatched.